This TCR beta chain was identified during a study of T-cell memory formation after mild COVID-19. The CDR3 covers 14 residues. V shed 5 bases and J shed 7 bases, with 16 bases lying between them. Looked up from germline, CDR1 is SGHRS and CDR2 is YFSETQ. TCRdb ran MiXCR on the 5' RACE reads and lists one entry per CDR3 protein. This table has around 200,000 distinct CDR3 sequences, less than 20% appearing once. The sample was PBMCs or a T cell subset sorted from them (not recorded which). The chain uses TRBV5-1 and TRBJ2-1; D is possibly TRBD1 (5 bases). The source is a man younger than 35 who had mild COVID-19 (a few samples of this study predate the infection). Cell type and time point are not known. The CDR3 sequence is CASRPEAQGNEQFF. The CDR3 DNA reads TGCGCCAGCAGGCCAGAGGCCCAGGGTAATGAGCAGTTCTTC.